One and the same sample provided the 20 T cell receptor beta chains below, sequenced in a study of T cell responses to AZD1222 COVID-19 vaccine. The assay was immunoSEQ multiplex PCR, and TCRdb's table has in-frame clones only and misses some. The sample carries 120,000 or so clones, about 85% recorded once. Sequencing was performed on peripheral blood, taken on day 0 of AZD1222 vaccination. Source of these receptors: an adult in good health.

The chain recombines TRBV28 with TRBJ1-1; 7 bases line up with TRBD1. The CDR3 spans 12 residues. Germline V gene lookup returns CDR1 MDHEN and CDR2 SYDVKM. The junction had 4 bases not matched to a gene; V was cut back by 3 bases and J by 9 bases. CDR3 nucleotides: TGTGCCAGCAGTTTGAGAGGGGGCCAAGCTTTCTTT. Its translation is CASSLRGGQAFF.

The chain has TRBV6-4 and TRBJ1-4, with 10 bases aligning to TRBD1. The germline V gene encodes CDR1 MRHNA and CDR2 SNTAGT. The CDR3 runs to 14 residues. The J segment lost 5 bases and the V segment lost 9 bases, leaving 6 bases of the junction unmatched. The DNA for the CDR3 is TGTGCCAGAAGAAGGGGACAGGGGAATGAAAAACTGTTTTTT. Residues: CARRRGQGNEKLFF.

The rearrangement uses TRBV2 and TRBJ1-2; 9 bases are shared with TRBD1. Looked up from germline, CDR1 is SNHLY and CDR2 is FYNNEI. CDR3 size: 15 residues. The V segment lost 6 bases and the J segment 8 bases; nucleotides outside the gene matches: 13. Here the CDR3 DNA reads TGTGCCAGCAGCCAAACCTGGGGACAGGGTGTCGGCTACACCTTC. Its translation is CASSQTWGQGVGYTF. Together with reference TRBV2 and TRBJ1-2, the CDR3 gives the full variable domain: EPEVTQTPSHQVTQMGQEVILRCVPISNHLYFYWYRQILGQKVEFLVSFYNNEISEKSEIFDDQFSVERPDGSNFTLKIRSTKLEDSAMYFCASSQTWGQGVGYTFGSGTRLTVV.

V gene TRBV11-2 combines with J gene TRBJ1-1; D call uncertain. Trimming removed 5 bases at V and 10 bases at J, with 11 bases between. This CDR3 contains 11 residues. The germline V gene encodes CDR1 SGHAT and CDR2 FQNNGV. Here the CDR3 reads CASSPAKTAFF. The CDR3, as DNA: TGTGCCAGCAGCCCAGCCAAGACAGCTTTCTTT. Full variable domain (rest looked up from reference TRBV11-2 and TRBJ1-1): EAGVAQSPRYKIIEKRQSVAFWCNPISGHATLYWYQQILGQGPKLLIQFQNNGVVDDSQLPKDRFSAERLKGVDSTLKIQPAKLEDSAVYLCASSPAKTAFFGQGTRLTVV.

The chain is built from TRBV3-1 (or the pseudogene TRBV3-2) and TRBJ2-2, with D possibly TRBD2 on 6 matching bases. In germline, CDR1 is LGHDT, CDR2 YNNKEL (reference sequence). The CDR3 has 15 residues. Deletions cut 4 bases from V and 4 bases from J, with 13 bases between. The DNA of the CDR3 is TGTGCCAGCAGCCCCGACTTGGGGGGCACCGGGGAGCTGTTTTTT. Its protein product is CASSPDLGGTGELFF.

The rearrangement links TRBV7-2 to TRBJ2-5; D possibly corresponds to TRBD2 (6 bases). This CDR3 has 14 amino acids. In germline, CDR1 is SGHTA, CDR2 FQGNSA. V gave up 6 bases and J gave up 2 bases, with 13 bases separating them. The CDR3 is CASSPWGTQETQYF. The CDR3 nucleotides read TGTGCCAGCAGTCCATGGGGGACTCAAGAGACCCAGTACTTC.

The rearrangement links TRBV6-6 to TRBJ1-6; no firm D call. The CDR3 covers 14 residues. With 6 bases removed from V and 5 bases from J, the gap between germline ends came to 11 bases. Germline V lookup: CDR1 MNHNY, CDR2 SVGAGI (reference sequence). The CDR3 is CASRLGSDNSPLHF. CDR3 coding DNA: TGTGCCAGCAGGCTCGGGAGTGATAATTCACCCCTCCACTTT.

The chain carries TRBV7-3 and TRBJ2-5, with 8 bases fitting TRBD2. Germline CDR1 SGHTA, CDR2 FQGTGA. There are 15 residues in the CDR3. Germline trimming cut 2 bases from V and 4 bases from J; bases unmatched to any gene: 6. Written as DNA, the CDR3 is TGTGCCAGCAGCTTAGGAAGCGGGGGAGCAGAGACCCAGTACTTC. It encodes CASSLGSGGAETQYF.

The rearrangement links TRBV5-1 to TRBJ1-4; no clear D. The germline V gene has CDR1 SGHRS and CDR2 YFSETQ. The V gene lost 3 bases and the J gene lost 2 bases, with 8 bases spanning the gap. The CDR3 has 14 amino acids. The CDR3 DNA follows: TGCGCCAGCAGCTCGGGGAGGACTAATGAAAAACTGTTTTTT. Translating gives CASSSGRTNEKLFF.

The genes are TRBV7-2 and TRBJ2-3, with 9 bases fitting TRBD2. Per the germline V gene, CDR1 is SGHTA and CDR2 is FQGNSA. J gave up 2 bases and V 11 bases, and 5 bases lay outside the gene matches. CDR3 size: 13 residues. This chain's CDR3 is CAGSGGITDTQYF. CDR3 sequence (DNA): TGTGCCGGTAGCGGGGGAATCACAGATACGCAGTATTTT.

This clone appeared a few times. The chain joins TRBV7-2 to TRBJ1-2; 7 bases are a match to TRBD1. The J segment lost 1 base and the V segment lost 1 base, leaving 3 bases of the junction unmatched. This CDR3 comprises 15 residues. In germline, CDR1 is SGHTA, CDR2 FQGNSA. The CDR3 is CASSLGQGGNYGYTF. The DNA for the CDR3 is TGTGCCAGCAGCTTAGGACAGGGTGGTAACTATGGCTACACCTTC. Drawing the rest from reference TRBV7-2 and TRBJ1-2, the complete variable domain is GAGVSQSPSNKVTEKGKDVELRCDPISGHTALYWYRQSLGQGLEFLIYFQGNSAPDKSGLPSDRFSAERTGGSVSTLTIQRTQQEDSAVYLCASSLGQGGNYGYTFGSGTRLTVV.

Only a few counts were recorded for this clone. Other DNA variants within this sample encode the same CDR3. The chain is built from TRBV5-6 and TRBJ1-5; D call uncertain. V was clipped by 0 bases and J by 2 bases, with 3 bases between them. Germline V gives CDR1 SGHDT, CDR2 YYEEEE. CDR3 length: 13 amino acids. The CDR3 DNA follows: TGTGCCAGCAGCTTGGTGGGCAATCAGCCCCAGCATTTT. It translates to CASSLVGNQPQHF.

V usage is TRBV6-4 and J usage is TRBJ2-1, with TRBD2 matching over 10 bases. With V trimmed by 0 bases and J by 7 bases, 6 bases remained unmatched. From germline, CDR1 is MRHNA and CDR2 SNTAGT. This CDR3 has 16 amino acids. The CDR3 coding sequence is TGTGCCAGCAGTGACTCAGCGGGGGGGGAGTCGAATGAGCAGTTCTTC. Protein product: CASSDSAGGESNEQFF.

The genes are TRBV12-3 or TRBV12-4 and TRBJ2-3; D unclear. V gave up 3 bases and J gave up 7 bases, with 11 bases separating them. The CDR3 extends over 13 amino acids. The CDR3 spells CASSFGGPHTQYF. The CDR3 coding sequence is TGTGCCAGCAGTTTTGGCGGTCCCCATACGCAGTATTTT.

The V gene is TRBV7-8, the J gene TRBJ2-7, with 8 nucleotides matching TRBD2. This CDR3 has 13 amino acids. The germline CDR1 and CDR2 sequences are SGHVS and FQNEAQ. Losses at the gene ends were 5 bases for V and 13 bases for J; bases not matched to a gene: 13. The CDR3 is CASSPGGGHPQYF. The CDR3 region has the DNA TGTGCCAGCAGCCCCGGGGGGGGGCACCCACAATACTTC.

The chain couples TRBV6-5 to TRBJ2-1, with D perhaps assigned TRBD1 or TRBD2 (5 bases each). This CDR3 region has 15 residues. V was shortened by 1 base and J by 5 bases, with 12 bases between the two germline ends. The germline gives CDR1 MNHEY, CDR2 SVGAGI. CDR3 in amino acids: CASSYYGGEHNEQFF. CDR3 bases: TGTGCCAGCAGTTACTATGGGGGTGAACACAATGAGCAGTTCTTC.

The table lists this clone with many counts. V gene TRBV5-6 combines with J gene TRBJ2-5; the D is unclear. Per germline, CDR1 SGHDT and CDR2 YYEEEE. This CDR3 is 16 amino acids long. Trimming removed 0 bases at V and 0 bases at J, with 12 bases between. CDR3 residues: CASSLDSGENQETQYF. The DNA of the CDR3 is TGTGCCAGCAGCTTGGACTCCGGAGAGAACCAAGAGACCCAGTACTTC.

V usage is TRBV7-9 and J usage is TRBJ2-7, with 10 bases identical to TRBD1. The CDR3 consists of 16 residues. The trim removed 0 bases at V and 5 bases at J, leaving 7 bases unmatched. The germline CDR1 and CDR2 sequences are SEHNR and FQNEAQ (reference sequence). Here the CDR3 DNA reads TGTGCCAGCAGCTTAGCGCAGGGGACAGGGGTCAACGAGCAGTACTTC. Amino acid sequence: CASSLAQGTGVNEQYF. Supplemented by reference TRBV7-9 and TRBJ2-7, the full variable domain reads DTGVSQNPRHKITKRGQNVTFRCDPISEHNRLYWYRQTLGQGPEFLTYFQNEAQLEKSRLLSDRFSAERPKGSFSTLEIQRTEQGDSAMYLCASSLAQGTGVNEQYFGPGTRLTVT.

This clone was counted a single time. This chain uses TRBV3-1 (or the pseudogene TRBV3-2) with TRBJ2-7; 8 nucleotides align to TRBD1. CDR3 length: 16 amino acids. Per germline, CDR1 LGHDT and CDR2 YNNKEL (reference sequence). V gave up 1 base and J gave up 2 bases; unmatched junction bases: 7. The CDR3 region is CASSQGYPGQAYEQYF. The CDR3, as DNA: TGTGCCAGCAGCCAAGGATACCCGGGACAGGCCTACGAGCAGTACTTC.

The J gene is TRBJ1-3, the V gene TRBV6-2 or TRBV6-3; D gene ambiguous. From germline, CDR1 is MNHEY and CDR2 SVGEGT. The V and J ends lost 2 bases and 3 bases respectively, with 14 bases between them. The CDR3 has 16 residues. The CDR3: CASSYGRSAYGNTIYF. The CDR3, as DNA: TGTGCCAGCAGTTACGGCAGAAGCGCATATGGAAACACCATATATTTT.